The 5 T cell receptor beta chains below were found in one sample sequenced in a study of CD4 T cells in relation to SARS-CoV-2 and coronaviruses. The antigens for these receptors are not known. Using immunoSEQ multiplex PCR, the repertoire was profiled, and TCRdb retains in-frame clones only, with some absent. Of about 36,000 clones detected, roughly four fifths appear once; the ten largest clones hold 6.6%. Sequencing used naive CD4+ T cells from PBMCs, cultured in vitro. Regarding subset: naive CD4+ T cells isolated by negative enrichment. Receptors were obtained from an adult with COVID-19.

The table lists this clone with a few counts. The CDR3 reads CASSLGGSGGYTF. The CDR3 region has the DNA TGTGCCAGCAGCTTAGGCGGCTCAGGTGGCTACACCTTC. This chain connects TRBV7-2 to TRBJ1-2; D gene uncertain. Trimming left V 1 base short and J 7 bases short, with 10 bases between. Germline loops: CDR1 SGHTA, CDR2 FQGNSA. This CDR3 comprises 13 residues.

The gene calls are TRBV7-9 and TRBJ2-1; 8 bases align to TRBD2. The CDR3 is 16 amino acids. J was trimmed by 0 bases and V by 5 bases; bases with no gene match: 6. In germline, CDR1 is SEHNR, CDR2 FQNEAQ (reference sequence). CDR3 in DNA: TGTGCCAGCAGCCTCCGGGGGGGGAGCTCCTACAATGAGCAGTTCTTC. Encoded protein: CASSLRGGSSYNEQFF.

The chain uses TRBV6-1 and TRBJ1-1; D is uncertain. Germline V lookup: CDR1 MNHNS, CDR2 SASEGT. Trimming took 7 bases from V and 0 from J, leaving 9 bases between them. This CDR3 is built from 13 residues. The CDR3 is CASIVMMNTEAFF. The CDR3 nucleotides are TGTGCCAGCATTGTTATGATGAACACTGAAGCTTTCTTT.

The V call is TRBV5-1, the J call TRBJ2-3; tentatively, D is TRBD1 or TRBD2 (6 bases each). CDR3 size: 16 residues. V shed 5 bases and J shed 2 bases, with 18 bases lying between them. CDR1 SGHRS and CDR2 YFSETQ come from the germline V gene. This CDR3 reads CASRTGAMADTDTQYF. In DNA form, the CDR3 reads TGCGCCAGCAGAACGGGGGCGATGGCCGACACAGATACGCAGTATTTT.

A few counts support this clone. This rearrangement joins TRBV7-2 to TRBJ2-7; TRBD2 agrees at 8 bases. V trimming: 1 base; J trimming: 7 bases; junction bases outside the gene matches: 6. The CDR3 sequence is 14 residues long. CDR1 is SGHTA, CDR2 FQGNSA, per germline. CDR3 nucleotides: TGTGCCAGCAGCTTAGTATCGGGAGGGCGGGAGCAGTACTTC. Translation gives CASSLVSGGREQYF.